The rows below give T cell receptor beta chains drawn from one sample of a study of blood T cell repertoires in COVID-19. Sequencing was performed with immunoSEQ multiplex PCR; in TCRdb, only in-frame clones are kept and a portion is missing. The repertoire has about 150,000 clones, about 80% of them found once; the top ten carry roughly an eighth. The sample taken for sequencing was peripheral blood. The source is a woman aged 55-70 years with COVID-19, enrolled during active disease. Both conserved end residues are part of each CDR3. A D gene is named only where the DNA matches it firmly. Only some rows state a clone size, as once, few, many or a class for expanded clones.

j_gene: TRBJ1-4; v_gene: TRBV10-3; d_gene: NA; abundance: once; CDR3nt: TGTGCCATCGGGGGATCGGGAGGCGGCGAAAAACTGTTTTTT; CDR3aa: CAIGGSGGGEKLFF
j_gene: TRBJ1-2; v_gene: TRBV6-2/TRBV6-3; d_gene: NA; abundance: NA; CDR3nt: TGTGCCAGCAGTTACTCGAAGGGCCCCCGGGGCGGAGGGGGCTACACCTTC; CDR3aa: CASSYSKGPRGGGGYTF
j_gene: TRBJ2-2; v_gene: TRBV11-3; d_gene: NA; abundance: once; CDR3nt: TGTGCCAGCAGCTTAGAACTAGCTGCGGGAACCGGGGAGCTGTTTTTT; CDR3aa: CASSLELAAGTGELFF
j_gene: TRBJ2-5; v_gene: TRBV9; d_gene: NA; abundance: NA; CDR3nt: TGTGCCAGCAGCGTAGGCGGGGTGGGGAACCAAGAGACCCAGTACTTC; CDR3aa: CASSVGGVGNQETQYF
j_gene: TRBJ2-7; v_gene: TRBV7-6; d_gene: TRBD1; abundance: NA; CDR3nt: TGTGCCAGCAGCTTTACAGGGGGCGAGCAGTACTTC; CDR3aa: CASSFTGGEQYF
j_gene: TRBJ2-7; v_gene: TRBV19; d_gene: TRBD2; abundance: NA; CDR3nt: TGTGCCAGTAGTATAGTTGCTCCCGGGACTAGCGGGTACGAGCAGTACTTC; CDR3aa: CASSIVAPGTSGYEQYF
j_gene: TRBJ1-1; v_gene: TRBV6-5; d_gene: NA; abundance: NA; CDR3nt: TGTGCCAGCAGCCGGACAGAGAACACTGAAGCTTTCTTT; CDR3aa: CASSRTENTEAFF
j_gene: TRBJ1-6; v_gene: TRBV3-1/TRBV3-2; d_gene: NA; abundance: NA; CDR3nt: TGTGCCAGCAGCCAGGGGCGTAATTCACCCCTCCACTTT; CDR3aa: CASSQGRNSPLHF
j_gene: TRBJ1-2; v_gene: TRBV7-9; d_gene: NA; abundance: NA; CDR3nt: TGTGCCAGCAGCGAGAGCGGTTTAACGGGGGGAAACTATGGCTACACCTTC; CDR3aa: CASSESGLTGGNYGYTF
j_gene: TRBJ1-2; v_gene: TRBV30; d_gene: NA; abundance: NA; CDR3nt: TGTGCCTGGAAACTCCGGGACACATCTAACTATGGCTACACCTTC; CDR3aa: CAWKLRDTSNYGYTF
j_gene: TRBJ1-6; v_gene: TRBV2; d_gene: NA; abundance: NA; CDR3nt: TGTGCCAGCAGTGAAAACTATCTCTTGGCTCGGGATTCACCCCTCCACTTT; CDR3aa: CASSENYLLARDSPLHF
j_gene: TRBJ1-1; v_gene: TRBV12-5; d_gene: TRBD1; abundance: NA; CDR3nt: TGTGCTAGTGGTTTGAACGGACAGGCATACACTGAAGCTTTCTTT; CDR3aa: CASGLNGQAYTEAFF
j_gene: TRBJ1-2; v_gene: TRBV19; d_gene: TRBD1; abundance: NA; CDR3nt: TGTGCCAGTAGTCCGGGACAGTTGGGCTATGGCTACACCTTC; CDR3aa: CASSPGQLGYGYTF
j_gene: TRBJ1-2; v_gene: TRBV14; d_gene: NA; abundance: once; CDR3nt: TGTGCCAGCAGCCAAGAGTTGGTCGGCTATGGCTACACCTTC; CDR3aa: CASSQELVGYGYTF
j_gene: TRBJ1-6; v_gene: TRBV9; d_gene: TRBD1; abundance: NA; CDR3nt: TGTGCCAGCGGGGACAGCTATAATTCACCCCTCCACTTT; CDR3aa: CASGDSYNSPLHF
j_gene: TRBJ2-4; v_gene: TRBV6-1; d_gene: NA; abundance: NA; CDR3nt: TGTGCCAGCAGTGAGGTACTAGCCAAAAACATTCAGTACTTC; CDR3aa: CASSEVLAKNIQYF